The next 3 T cell receptor beta chains were all read from a single sample in a study of blood T cell repertoires in COVID-19. Method: immunoSEQ multiplex PCR; TCRdb's copy keeps in-frame clones and lacks some. The data contain 350,000 or so clones, more than 75% of them singletons. Sequenced sample: peripheral blood. The receptors come from a woman aged 25-40 years with COVID-19, enrolled during active disease.

The chain employs TRBV6-5 and TRBJ1-1, with D possibly TRBD1 on 5 matching bases. The germline V gene has CDR1 MNHEY and CDR2 SVGAGI. V was trimmed by 2 bases and J by 4 bases, leaving 11 bases between them. The CDR3 contains 14 residues. CDR3 region: CASSYGAAPTEAFF. The CDR3 DNA sequence: TGTGCCAGCAGTTACGGGGCAGCCCCCACTGAAGCTTTCTTT.

The rearrangement uses TRBV28 and TRBJ2-7; 9 bases align to TRBD2. Looked up from germline, CDR1 is MDHEN and CDR2 is SYDVKM. The CDR3 spans 14 residues. V was clipped by 3 bases and J by 3 bases; unmatched bases: 3. The CDR3 DNA is TGTGCCAGCAGTTTGGGTAGCGGGGGCTACGAGCAGTACTTC. It translates to CASSLGSGGYEQYF.

V is TRBV4-1 and J is TRBJ2-7, with 9 bases matching TRBD2. The CDR3 length is 13 residues. V gave up 9 bases and J gave up 3 bases; unmatched junction bases: 6. Germline lookup yields CDR1 MGHRA and CDR2 YSYEKL. The CDR3 coding sequence is TGCGCCAGTGGCGCAGCGGGAGGCTACGAGCAGTACTTC. Translation gives CASGAAGGYEQYF.